The source of this T cell receptor (beta chain) is a study of post-analysis software for immune sequencing data. As for the study in general: Included courses were relapsing-remitting and secondary progressive multiple sclerosis; progressive-relapsing multiple sclerosis was also included.

The CDR3 loop spans 11 amino acids. The germline gives CDR1 SQVTM, CDR2 ANQGSEA. The ends were cut back, 5 bases at V and 6 bases at J, with 10 bases in the middle. TCR beta cDNA libraries included unique molecular identifiers. Input populations of 1 to 10 million T cells gave rise to 500,000 to 600,000 cDNA molecules. One entry per CDR3 protein, called by TCRdb with MiXCR from the PCR reads. The sample holds 450,000 or so distinct CDR3 sequences, nearly 45% seen once. As to this clonotype: Its antigen is unknown.

General study findings and limits: TRBV segments more frequent in patients than in controls numbered five and included TRBV5-6, TRBV5-1 and TRBV20-1. Normalized Chao1 diversity was significantly reduced in patients versus controls.

The sequenced sample consisted of blood. This TCR was recovered from a girl aged 5-17 years with multiple sclerosis. The V gene is TRBV29-1, the J gene TRBJ1-2, with D unresolved. CDR3 sequence: CSVLGSDGYTF. CDR3 bases: TGCAGCGTTCTCGGGAGTGATGGCTACACCTTC. Looking up the rest from reference TRBV29-1 and TRBJ1-2 gives the full variable domain: SAVISQKPSRDICQRGTSLTIQCQVDSQVTMMFWYRQQPGQSLTLIATANQGSEATYESGFVIDKFPISRPNLTFSTLTVSNMSPEDSSIYLCSVLGSDGYTFGSGTRLTVV.